The 14 T cell receptor beta chains reported below all come from one sample, sequenced in a study of blood T cells in healthy people across ages (dated by TCRdb to between 2014 and 2016). The library came from 5' RACE. Sequencing instrument: Illumina HiSeq 2500. A second roughly 6 to 11 cycle PCR used a sample-barcoded 5' primer and a J-beta primer mix. TCRdb took the public reads, trimmed them with fastp at Q25, ran MiXCR for clone calling and kept in-frame beta chains. Rows with a matching CDR3 protein are joined into one entry that keeps the most common DNA and genes. The sample data list 920,000 or so distinct CDR3 sequences, and 45% of these were observed just once. The ten largest make up 15% to 20% of the sample. The sequencing sample was made of blood. The receptors were gathered from a woman in her fifties or sixties in good health.

The V gene is TRBV20-1, the J gene TRBJ1-2; D is possibly TRBD1 (5 bases). V lost 6 bases to trimming and J lost 1 base, with 15 bases between them. This CDR3 is built from 14 residues. CDR1 and CDR2 from the germline V gene are DFQATT and SNEGSKA (reference sequence). CDR3 sequence (DNA): TGCAGTGCCACCCTGAGGGGAAATAACTATGGCTACACCTTC. It codes for CSATLRGNNYGYTF.

This clonotype occurred once. The chain uses TRBV6-6 and TRBJ1-2; maybe TRBD1 (6 bases). Trimming stripped 6 bases from V and 8 bases from J, with 19 bases between. Germline assignment: CDR1 MNHNY and CDR2 SVGAGI (reference sequence). The CDR3 extends over 14 amino acids. In nucleotides, the CDR3 is TGTGCCAGCAGCCCGGTAGGGGGGTCGGAAGGCTACACCTTC. It translates to CASSPVGGSEGYTF.

A remark on this clonotype: Given a much more abundant clone one base away, this may be a read error. This chain connects TRBV7-2 to TRBJ2-1, with 7 bases aligning to TRBD2. The CDR3 consists of 14 residues. CDR1 is SGHTA, CDR2 FQGNSA, per germline. As DNA, the CDR3 is TGTGCCGGCAGCTATAGCGGCGGGAGAAATGAGCAGTTCTTC. The encoded protein is CAGSYSGGRNEQFF.

The CDR3 sequence is CIEHGGDYNEQFF. The DNA of the CDR3 is TGCATCGAGCACGGTGGTGACTACAATGAGCAGTTCTTC. This chain connects TRBV29-1 to TRBJ2-1; D is unclear. The CDR3 consists of 13 residues. Looked up from germline, CDR1 is SQVTM and CDR2 is ANQGSEA.

The rearrangement uses TRBV9 and TRBJ2-1; 7 bases match TRBD2. V trimming: 0 bases; J trimming: 6 bases; junction bases outside the gene matches: 9. This CDR3 contains 16 residues. The germline gives CDR1 SGDLS, CDR2 YYNGEE. In DNA, the CDR3 is TGTGCCAGCAGCGTAGGAGCGGGACCCCGAGGCAATGAGCAGTTCTTC. This translates into CASSVGAGPRGNEQFF.

This clonotype was picked up a small number of times. The chain uses TRBV20-1 and TRBJ2-3; weak D call: TRBD2 (6 bases). Germline-derived CDR1 and CDR2 are DFQATT and SNEGSKA (reference sequence). Trimming pared 0 bases from V and 5 bases from J, leaving 24 bases between. There are 18 residues in the CDR3. DNA for the CDR3: TGCAGTGCTAGAGACCGCCAGAGGGACTTAGCAGGTGGAGATACGCAGTATTTT. The encoded protein is CSARDRQRDLAGGDTQYF.

This clonotype has only a few counts. This chain connects TRBV20-1 to TRBJ2-3, with 9 bases aligning to TRBD2. The CDR3 length is 14 residues. From germline, CDR1 is DFQATT and CDR2 SNEGSKA (reference sequence). Trimming cost V 4 bases and J 7 bases; bases outside gene matches: 9. The CDR3 spells CSATTSGAAYTQYF. In nucleotides, the CDR3 is TGCAGTGCTACGACTAGCGGAGCCGCATATACGCAGTATTTT.

The chain carries TRBV6-5 and TRBJ1-4; tentative D call: TRBD1 (6 bases). CDR3 length: 13 residues. Germline CDR1 MNHEY, CDR2 SVGAGI. Trimming cost V 7 bases and J 4 bases, with 10 bases left between them. The CDR3 here is CASKGGYNEKLFF. The DNA for the CDR3 is TGTGCCAGCAAGGGGGGCTATAATGAAAAACTGTTTTTT.

The chain joins TRBV11-2 to TRBJ2-7, with 9 bases that match TRBD1. Germline values: CDR1 SGHAT, CDR2 FQNNGV. With V trimmed by 0 bases and J by 0 bases, 9 bases remained unmatched. The CDR3 consists of 18 residues. The CDR3 is CASSLDGRTGGGSYEQYF. The CDR3 DNA sequence: TGTGCCAGCAGCTTAGATGGTCGAACAGGGGGCGGCTCCTACGAGCAGTACTTC. Filled out from reference TRBV11-2 and TRBJ2-7, the complete variable domain reads EAGVAQSPRYKIIEKRQSVAFWCNPISGHATLYWYQQILGQGPKLLIQFQNNGVVDDSQLPKDRFSAERLKGVDSTLKIQPAKLEDSAVYLCASSLDGRTGGGSYEQYFGPGTRLTVT.

This sequence joins TRBV4-1 and TRBJ1-6; 10 positions match TRBD1. This CDR3 contains 16 residues. The V gene end was trimmed by 5 bases and the J gene end by 10 bases; junction bases not matched to a gene: 11. Germline CDR1 is MGHRA and CDR2 is YSYEKL. In DNA, the CDR3 is TGCGCCAGCAGCAAAGGGGCTGGGACAGGGGTCTCACCCCTCCACTTT. It specifies CASSKGAGTGVSPLHF.

The V call is TRBV28, the J call TRBJ2-1, with TRBD1 matching 9 bases. The CDR3 is 15 amino acids. Trimming took 7 bases from V and 2 from J; bases not matched to a gene: 6. CDR1 and CDR2 from the germline V gene are MDHEN and SYDVKM. The CDR3 sequence is CASTITGGAYNEQFF. The DNA of the CDR3 is TGTGCCAGCACCATAACAGGGGGCGCCTACAATGAGCAGTTCTTC.

This chain joins TRBV7-9 and TRBJ1-2; weak D call: TRBD1 (5 bases). CDR1 and CDR2 (germline): SEHNR, FQNEAQ (reference sequence). With 1 base removed from V and 6 bases from J, the gap between germline ends came to 12 bases. The CDR3 has 14 residues. The CDR3 sequence is CASSLGGPRDGYTF. In DNA form, the CDR3 reads TGTGCCAGCAGCTTAGGGGGACCGCGAGATGGCTACACCTTC.

The table lists this clonotype with a few counts. The chain links TRBV5-1 to TRBJ2-7; 9 positions match TRBD2. The CDR3 extends over 15 amino acids. Germline loops: CDR1 SGHRS, CDR2 YFSETQ. J was trimmed by 3 bases and V by 2 bases; bases with no gene match: 6. CDR3 residues: CASSLTGTSNYEQYF. The CDR3 bases are TGCGCCAGCAGCTTAACCGGGACTAGCAACTACGAGCAGTACTTC. The variable domain in full, completed from reference TRBV5-1 and TRBJ2-7, reads KAGVTQTPRYLIKTRGQQVTLSCSPISGHRSVSWYQQTPGQGLQFLFEYFSETQRNKGNFPGRFSGRQFSNSRSEMNVSTLELGDSALYLCASSLTGTSNYEQYFGPGTRLTVT.

This sequence joins TRBV6-2 or TRBV6-3 and TRBJ2-3; D might be TRBD1 or TRBD2, each matching 5 bases. Per germline, CDR1 MNHEY and CDR2 SVGEGT. Between the trimmed V and J ends, which lost 4 bases and 0 bases, there was a span of 11 bases. The CDR3 totals 15 residues. DNA for the CDR3: TGTGCCAGCAGTTGGGACCCAGGCAGCACAGATACGCAGTATTTT. This codes for CASSWDPGSTDTQYF.